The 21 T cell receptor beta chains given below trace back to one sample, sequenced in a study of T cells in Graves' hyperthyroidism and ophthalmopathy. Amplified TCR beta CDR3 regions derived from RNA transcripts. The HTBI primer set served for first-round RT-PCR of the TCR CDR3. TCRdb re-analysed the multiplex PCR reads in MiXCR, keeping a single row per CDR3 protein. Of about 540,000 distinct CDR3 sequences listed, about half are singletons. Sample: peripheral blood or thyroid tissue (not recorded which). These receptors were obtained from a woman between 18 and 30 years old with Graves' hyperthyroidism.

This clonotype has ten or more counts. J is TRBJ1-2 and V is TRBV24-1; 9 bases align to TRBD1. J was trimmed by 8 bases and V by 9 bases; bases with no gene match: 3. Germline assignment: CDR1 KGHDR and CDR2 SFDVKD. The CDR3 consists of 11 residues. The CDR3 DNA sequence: TGTGCCACCTGGACAGGGGTCGGCTACACCTTC. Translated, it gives CATWTGVGYTF.

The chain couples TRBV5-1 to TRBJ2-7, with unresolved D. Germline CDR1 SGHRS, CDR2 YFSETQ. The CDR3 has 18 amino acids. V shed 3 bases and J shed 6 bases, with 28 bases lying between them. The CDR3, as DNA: TGCGCCAGCAGCTCTAATGACCGAACCTTGCGGTTATGGGGCGAGCAGTACTTC. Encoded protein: CASSSNDRTLRLWGEQYF. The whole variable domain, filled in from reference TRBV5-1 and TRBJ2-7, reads KAGVTQTPRYLIKTRGQQVTLSCSPISGHRSVSWYQQTPGQGLQFLFEYFSETQRNKGNFPGRFSGRQFSNSRSEMNVSTLELGDSALYLCASSSNDRTLRLWGEQYFGPGTRLTVT.

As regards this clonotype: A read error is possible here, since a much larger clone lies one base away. Here the CDR3 reads CATSDFGLAREAQYF. For the CDR3, the DNA is TGTGCCACCAGTGACTTCGGACTAGCTCGGGAGGCCCAGTACTTC. The rearrangement links TRBV24-1 to TRBJ2-5; 8 bases map to TRBD2. The CDR3 is 15 residues long. The V gene end was trimmed by 4 bases and the J gene end by 9 bases; junction bases not matched to a gene: 12. The germline V gene has CDR1 KGHDR and CDR2 SFDVKD.

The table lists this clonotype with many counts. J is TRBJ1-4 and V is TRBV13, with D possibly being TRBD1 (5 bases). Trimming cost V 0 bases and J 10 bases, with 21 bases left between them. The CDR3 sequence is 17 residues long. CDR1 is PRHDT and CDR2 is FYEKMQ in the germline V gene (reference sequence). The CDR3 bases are TGTGCCAGCAGCTTAGGAGCGCCGCAGGGCGTTTCGGGAAAACTGTTTTTT. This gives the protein CASSLGAPQGVSGKLFF.

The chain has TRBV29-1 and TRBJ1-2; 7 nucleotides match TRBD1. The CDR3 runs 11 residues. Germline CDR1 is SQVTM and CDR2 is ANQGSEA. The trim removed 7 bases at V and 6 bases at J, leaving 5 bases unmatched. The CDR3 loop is CSATGVHGYTF. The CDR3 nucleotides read TGCAGCGCCACAGGGGTACATGGCTACACCTTC.

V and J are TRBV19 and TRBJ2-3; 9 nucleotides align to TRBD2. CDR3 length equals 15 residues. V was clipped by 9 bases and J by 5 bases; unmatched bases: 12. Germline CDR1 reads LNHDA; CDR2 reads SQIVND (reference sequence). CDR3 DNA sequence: TGTGCCAGCAGCCCATTAGCGGGAGTGGGAGATACGCAGTATTTT. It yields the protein CASSPLAGVGDTQYF.

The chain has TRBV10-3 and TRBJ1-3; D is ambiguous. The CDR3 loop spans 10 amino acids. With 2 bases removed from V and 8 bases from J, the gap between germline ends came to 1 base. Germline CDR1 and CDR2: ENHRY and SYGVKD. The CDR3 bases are TGTGCCATCAGTGAGGACACCATATATTTT. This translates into CAISEDTIYF.

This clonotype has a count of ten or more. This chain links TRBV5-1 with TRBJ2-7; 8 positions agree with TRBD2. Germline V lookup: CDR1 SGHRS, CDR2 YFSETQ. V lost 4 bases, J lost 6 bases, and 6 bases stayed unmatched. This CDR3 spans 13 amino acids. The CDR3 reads CASSVGGEGEQYF. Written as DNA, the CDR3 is TGCGCCAGCAGCGTCGGGGGGGAAGGCGAGCAGTACTTC.

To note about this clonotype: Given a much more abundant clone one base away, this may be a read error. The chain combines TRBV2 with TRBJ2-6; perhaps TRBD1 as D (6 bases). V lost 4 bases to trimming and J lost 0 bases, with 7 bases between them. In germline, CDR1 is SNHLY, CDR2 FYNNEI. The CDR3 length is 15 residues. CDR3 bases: TGTGCCAGCAGTGGGGACAACTCTGGGGCCAACGTCCTGACTTTC. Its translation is CASSGDNSGANVLTF.

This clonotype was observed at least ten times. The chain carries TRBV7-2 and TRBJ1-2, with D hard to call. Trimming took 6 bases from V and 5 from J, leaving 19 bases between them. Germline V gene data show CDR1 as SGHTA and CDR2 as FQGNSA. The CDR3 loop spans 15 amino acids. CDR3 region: CASSGTVPPGYGYTF. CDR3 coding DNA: TGTGCCAGCAGTGGTACCGTTCCCCCTGGGTATGGCTACACCTTC.

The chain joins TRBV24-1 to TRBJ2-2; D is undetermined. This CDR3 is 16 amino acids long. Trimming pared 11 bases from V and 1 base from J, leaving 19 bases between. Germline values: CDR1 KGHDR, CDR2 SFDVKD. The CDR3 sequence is CASSQDTPENTGELFF. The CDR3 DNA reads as TGTGCCAGCAGCCAAGATACCCCCGAGAACACCGGGGAGCTGTTTTTT.

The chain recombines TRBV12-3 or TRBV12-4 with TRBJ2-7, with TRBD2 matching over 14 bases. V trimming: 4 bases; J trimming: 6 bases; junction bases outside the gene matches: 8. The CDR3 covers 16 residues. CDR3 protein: CASSYTGTSGRGEQYF. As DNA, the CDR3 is TGTGCCAGCAGTTACACCGGGACTAGCGGGAGAGGCGAGCAGTACTTC.

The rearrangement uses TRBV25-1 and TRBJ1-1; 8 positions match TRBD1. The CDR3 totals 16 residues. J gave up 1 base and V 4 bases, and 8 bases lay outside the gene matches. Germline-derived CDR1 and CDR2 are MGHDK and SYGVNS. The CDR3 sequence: CASSAMGDRRNTEAFF. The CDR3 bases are TGTGCCAGCAGTGCCATGGGGGACAGGCGGAACACTGAAGCTTTCTTT.

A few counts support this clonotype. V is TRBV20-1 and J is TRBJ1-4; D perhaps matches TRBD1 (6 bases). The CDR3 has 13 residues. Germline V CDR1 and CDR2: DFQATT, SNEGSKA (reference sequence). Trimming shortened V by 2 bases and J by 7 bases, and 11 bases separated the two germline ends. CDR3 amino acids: CSARLNRAEKLFF. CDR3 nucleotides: TGCAGTGCTAGACTCAACAGGGCTGAAAAACTGTTTTTT.

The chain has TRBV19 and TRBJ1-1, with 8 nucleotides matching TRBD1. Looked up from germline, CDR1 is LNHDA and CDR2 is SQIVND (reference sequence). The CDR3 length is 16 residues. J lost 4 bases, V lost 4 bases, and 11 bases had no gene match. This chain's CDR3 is CASSKTGGSLFTEAFF. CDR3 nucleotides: TGTGCCAGTAGTAAAACAGGGGGTTCCCTGTTCACTGAAGCTTTCTTT.

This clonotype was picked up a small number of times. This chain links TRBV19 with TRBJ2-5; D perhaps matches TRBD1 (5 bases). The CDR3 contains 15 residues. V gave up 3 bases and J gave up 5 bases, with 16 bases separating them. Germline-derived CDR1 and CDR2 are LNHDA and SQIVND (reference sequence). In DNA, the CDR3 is TGTGCCAGTAGTATTAGAGAACAGGCCCCGGAGACCCAGTACTTC. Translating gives CASSIREQAPETQYF.

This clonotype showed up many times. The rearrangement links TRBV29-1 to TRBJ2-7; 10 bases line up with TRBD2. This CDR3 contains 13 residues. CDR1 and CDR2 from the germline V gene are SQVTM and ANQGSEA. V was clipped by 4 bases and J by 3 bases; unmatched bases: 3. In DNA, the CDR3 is TGCAGCGTTGTGCGGACTAGCGGCTACGAGCAGTACTTC. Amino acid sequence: CSVVRTSGYEQYF.

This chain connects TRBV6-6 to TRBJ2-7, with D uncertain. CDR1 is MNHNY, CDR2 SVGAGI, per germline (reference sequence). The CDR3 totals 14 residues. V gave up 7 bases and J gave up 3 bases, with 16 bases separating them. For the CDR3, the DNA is TGTGCCAGCACTTCACGACACAGAAACTACGAGCAGTACTTC. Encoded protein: CASTSRHRNYEQYF.

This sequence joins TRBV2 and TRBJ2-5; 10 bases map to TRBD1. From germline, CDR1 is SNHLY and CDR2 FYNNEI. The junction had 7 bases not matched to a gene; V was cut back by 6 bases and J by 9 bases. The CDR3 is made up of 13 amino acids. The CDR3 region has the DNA TGTGCCAGCAGGGGACAGGGGAATCAGCCCCAGTACTTC. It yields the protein CASRGQGNQPQYF.

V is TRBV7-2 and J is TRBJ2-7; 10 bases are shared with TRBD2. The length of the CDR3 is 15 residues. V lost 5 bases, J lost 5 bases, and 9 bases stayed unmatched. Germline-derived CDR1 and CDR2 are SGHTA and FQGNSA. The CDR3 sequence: CASSQESGRANEQYF. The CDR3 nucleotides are TGTGCCAGCAGCCAAGAAAGCGGGAGGGCTAACGAGCAGTACTTC. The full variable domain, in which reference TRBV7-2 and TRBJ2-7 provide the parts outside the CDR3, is GAGVSQSPSNKVTEKGKDVELRCDPISGHTALYWYRQSLGQGLEFLIYFQGNSAPDKSGLPSDRFSAERTGGSVSTLTIQRTQQEDSAVYLCASSQESGRANEQYFGPGTRLTVT.

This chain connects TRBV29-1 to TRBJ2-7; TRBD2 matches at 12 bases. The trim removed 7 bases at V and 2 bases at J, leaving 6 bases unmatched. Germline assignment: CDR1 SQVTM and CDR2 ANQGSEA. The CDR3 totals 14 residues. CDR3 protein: CSALTSGSTYEQYF. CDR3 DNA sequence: TGCAGCGCCTTGACTAGCGGGAGCACCTACGAGCAGTACTTC.